This TCR beta chain stems from a study of blood T cells in healthy people across ages. For the second PCR, which ran for roughly 6 to 12 cycles, a sample-barcoded 5' primer and a J-beta primer mix were used. In TCRdb, the 5' RACE reads were re-called with MiXCR into one record per CDR3 protein. The table shows under 1,100,000 distinct CDR3 sequences, with roughly 24% occurring only once. Remarks on this clonotype: At one end the junction does not follow the germline gene, possibly because of a read error.

CDR3 size: 15 residues. Germline CDR1 and CDR2: SGDLS and YYNGEE. The data were also submitted as part of a second study, on T cells of mothers and their children.

This sequence joins TRBV9 and TRBJ2-1; the D call may be TRBD1 or TRBD2 (6 bases each). This TCR was sampled from a girl aged 2-10 years in good health. Sequencing was carried out using blood. The CDR3 here is CASSATGASYDEQFF. The CDR3 DNA reads as TGTGCCAGCAGCGCAACGGGGGCCTCCTACGATGAGCAGTTCTTC.